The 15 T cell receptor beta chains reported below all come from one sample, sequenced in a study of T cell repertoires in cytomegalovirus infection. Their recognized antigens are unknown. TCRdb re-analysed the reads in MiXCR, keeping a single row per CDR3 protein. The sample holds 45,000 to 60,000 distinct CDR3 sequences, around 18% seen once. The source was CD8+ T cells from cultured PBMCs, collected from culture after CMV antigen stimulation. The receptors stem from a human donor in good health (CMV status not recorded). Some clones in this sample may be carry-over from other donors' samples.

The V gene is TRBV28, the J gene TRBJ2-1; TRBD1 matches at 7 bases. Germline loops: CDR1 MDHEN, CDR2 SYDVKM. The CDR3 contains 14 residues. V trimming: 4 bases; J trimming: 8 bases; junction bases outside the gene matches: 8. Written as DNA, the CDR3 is TGTGCCAGCAGTTCGCCCTACAGGGGCCATGAGCAGTTCTTC. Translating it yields CASSSPYRGHEQFF.

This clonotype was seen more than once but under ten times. CDR3 sequence (DNA): TGTGCCAGCAGCCTGGTGGGGGGGCCGGAGACCCAGTACTTC. This translates into CASSLVGGPETQYF. The V gene is TRBV7-3, the J gene TRBJ2-5, with a weak D call TRBD2 (7 bases). V lost 5 bases and J 5 bases, leaving 15 bases between the germline ends. The CDR3 is 14 residues long. Germline CDR1 SGHTA, CDR2 FQGTGA.

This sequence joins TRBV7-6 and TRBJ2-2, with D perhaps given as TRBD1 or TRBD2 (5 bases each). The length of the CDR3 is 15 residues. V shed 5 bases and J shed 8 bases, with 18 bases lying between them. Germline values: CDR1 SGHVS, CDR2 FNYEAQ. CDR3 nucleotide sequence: TGTGCCAGCAGCACTAGTGAGGGGCCAACAGGGGAGCTGTTTTTT. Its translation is CASSTSEGPTGELFF.

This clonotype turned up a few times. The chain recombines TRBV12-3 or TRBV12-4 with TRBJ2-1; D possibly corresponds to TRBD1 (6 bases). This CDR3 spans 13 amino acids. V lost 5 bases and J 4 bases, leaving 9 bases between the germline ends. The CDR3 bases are TGTGCCAGCAGTCCAGGACAGTACAATGAGCAGTTCTTC. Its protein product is CASSPGQYNEQFF.

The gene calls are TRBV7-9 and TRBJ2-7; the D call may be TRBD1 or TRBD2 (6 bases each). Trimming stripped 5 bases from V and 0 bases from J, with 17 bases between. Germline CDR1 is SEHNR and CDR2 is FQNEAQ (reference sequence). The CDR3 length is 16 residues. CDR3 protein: CASSPQQGLLSYEQYF. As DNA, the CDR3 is TGTGCCAGCAGCCCCCAACAGGGACTCCTCTCCTACGAGCAGTACTTC.

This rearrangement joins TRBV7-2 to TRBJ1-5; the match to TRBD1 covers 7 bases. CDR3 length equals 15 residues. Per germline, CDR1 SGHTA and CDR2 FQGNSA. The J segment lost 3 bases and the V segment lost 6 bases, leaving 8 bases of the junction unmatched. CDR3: CASSLRQGINQPQHF. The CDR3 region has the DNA TGTGCCAGCAGTCTAAGACAGGGCATCAATCAGCCCCAGCATTTT.

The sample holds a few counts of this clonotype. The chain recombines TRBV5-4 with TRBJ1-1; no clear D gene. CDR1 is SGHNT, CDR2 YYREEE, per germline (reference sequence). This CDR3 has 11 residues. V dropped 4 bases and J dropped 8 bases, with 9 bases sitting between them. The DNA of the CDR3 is TGTGCCAGCAGCAACGGTCCCGAAGCTTTCTTT. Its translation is CASSNGPEAFF.

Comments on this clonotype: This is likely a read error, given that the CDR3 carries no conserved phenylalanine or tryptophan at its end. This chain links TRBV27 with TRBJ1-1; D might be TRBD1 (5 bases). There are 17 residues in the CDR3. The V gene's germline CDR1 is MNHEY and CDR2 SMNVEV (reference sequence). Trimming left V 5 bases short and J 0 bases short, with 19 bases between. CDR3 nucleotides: TGTGCCAGCAGTCCATTTCGCAGGGCGTCTATGAACACTGAAGCTTTCTAT. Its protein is CASSPFRRASMNTEAFY.

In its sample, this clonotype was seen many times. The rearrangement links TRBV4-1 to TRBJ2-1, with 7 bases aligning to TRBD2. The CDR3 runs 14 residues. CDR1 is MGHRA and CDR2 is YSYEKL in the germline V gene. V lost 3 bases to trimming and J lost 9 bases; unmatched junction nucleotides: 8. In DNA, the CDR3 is TGCGCCAGCAGCCAGGGGGGAGGGAGGGGTGAGCAGTTCTTC. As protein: CASSQGGGRGEQFF.

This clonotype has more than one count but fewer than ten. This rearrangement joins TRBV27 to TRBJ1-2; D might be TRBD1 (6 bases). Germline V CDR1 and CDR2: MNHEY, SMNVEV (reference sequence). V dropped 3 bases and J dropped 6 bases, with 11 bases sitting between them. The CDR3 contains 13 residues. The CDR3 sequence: CASSLREGDGYTF. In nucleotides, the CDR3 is TGTGCCAGCAGTTTGCGGGAGGGGGATGGCTACACCTTC.

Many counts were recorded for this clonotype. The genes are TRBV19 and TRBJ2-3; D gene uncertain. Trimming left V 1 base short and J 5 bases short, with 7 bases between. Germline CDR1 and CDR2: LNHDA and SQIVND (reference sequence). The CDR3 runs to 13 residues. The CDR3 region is CASSIVGRDTQYF. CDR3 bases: TGTGCCAGTAGTATAGTAGGCAGAGATACGCAGTATTTT.

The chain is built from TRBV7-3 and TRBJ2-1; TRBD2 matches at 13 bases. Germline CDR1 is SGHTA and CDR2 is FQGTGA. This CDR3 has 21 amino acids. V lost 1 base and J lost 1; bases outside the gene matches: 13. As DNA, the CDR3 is TGTGCCAGCAGCTTAAACCCCTTGCCCGGACTAGCGGGAGTGTCCTACAATGAGCAGTTCTTC. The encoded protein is CASSLNPLPGLAGVSYNEQFF. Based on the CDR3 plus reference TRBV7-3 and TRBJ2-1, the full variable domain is GAGVSQTPSNKVTEKGKYVELRCDPISGHTALYWYRQSLGQGPEFLIYFQGTGAADDSGLPNDRFFAVRPEGSVSTLKIQRTERGDSAVYLCASSLNPLPGLAGVSYNEQFFGPGTRLTVL.

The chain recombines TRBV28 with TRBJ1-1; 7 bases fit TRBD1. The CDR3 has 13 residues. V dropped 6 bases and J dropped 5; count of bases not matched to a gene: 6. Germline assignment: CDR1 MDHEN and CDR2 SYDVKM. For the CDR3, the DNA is TGTGCCAGCAGCACAGGGGTTGGTACTGAAGCTTTCTTT. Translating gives CASSTGVGTEAFF. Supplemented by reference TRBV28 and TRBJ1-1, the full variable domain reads DVKVTQSSRYLVKRTGEKVFLECVQDMDHENMFWYRQDPGLGLRLIYFSYDVKMKEKGDIPEGYSVSREKKERFSLILESASTNQTSMYLCASSTGVGTEAFFGQGTRLTVV.

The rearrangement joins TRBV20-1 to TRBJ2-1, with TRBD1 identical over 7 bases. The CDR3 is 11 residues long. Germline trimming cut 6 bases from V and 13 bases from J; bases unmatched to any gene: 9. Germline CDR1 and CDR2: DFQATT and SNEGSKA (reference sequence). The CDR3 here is CSARQGTKQFF. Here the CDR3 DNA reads TGCAGTGCAAGACAGGGAACGAAACAGTTCTTC.

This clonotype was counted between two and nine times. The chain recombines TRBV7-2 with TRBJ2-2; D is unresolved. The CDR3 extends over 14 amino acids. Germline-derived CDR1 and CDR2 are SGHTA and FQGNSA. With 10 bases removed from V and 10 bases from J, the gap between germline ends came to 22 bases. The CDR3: CATSASIGPKELFF. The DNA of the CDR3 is TGTGCCACTTCAGCCTCAATAGGTCCTAAGGAGCTGTTTTTT.